These 10 T cell receptor beta chains were sequenced from one sample in a study of cytomegalovirus exposure and HLA in healthy donors. The table came from immunoSEQ multiplex PCR; TCRdb's copy has only in-frame clones and leaves some out. The top ten hold roughly 0.38% of the sample, which has under 300,000 clones, 85% to 90% seen once. Sequencing was carried out using PBMCs. The receptors were sampled from a woman aged 18-35 years in good health and CMV-seronegative.

The CDR3 bases are TGTGCCAGCAGGTGGTGGCCCGGGGAGCTGTTTTTT. Protein sequence: CASRWWPGELFF. The rearrangement uses TRBV27 and TRBJ2-2; D gene unclear. Germline lookup yields CDR1 MNHEY and CDR2 SMNVEV (reference sequence). V was cut by 6 bases and J by 6 bases, with 8 bases left in between. CDR3 length equals 12 residues.

CDR3 DNA: TGTGCCAGCTCACCAAGGGACTCTAACACCGGGGAGCTGTTTTTT. Its translation: CASSPRDSNTGELFF. This chain connects TRBV18 to TRBJ2-2; a possible D gene is TRBD2 (6 bases). In germline, CDR1 is KGHSH, CDR2 LQKENI. CDR3 length: 15 amino acids. V was shortened by 2 bases and J by 2 bases, with 9 bases between the two germline ends.

Written as DNA, the CDR3 is TGTGCCAGCAGCTTAGACACCGGGAACACTGAAGCTTTCTTT. It yields the protein CASSLDTGNTEAFF. The chain couples TRBV11-2 to TRBJ1-1; unclear D gene. Trimming took off 0 bases at V and 1 base at J, with 6 bases between the two ends. The V gene's germline CDR1 is SGHAT and CDR2 FQNNGV. CDR3 length equals 14 residues.

This clone showed up just once. V and J are TRBV6-4 and TRBJ2-1; 10 bases align to TRBD2. Germline CDR1 is MRHNA and CDR2 is SNTAGT. The CDR3 covers 16 residues. V lost 6 bases to trimming and J lost 2 bases; unmatched junction nucleotides: 7. The CDR3 bases are TGTGCCAGCAGCCGGACTAGCGGAACAACCTACAATGAGCAGTTCTTC. The encoded protein is CASSRTSGTTYNEQFF.

The chain uses TRBV21-1 and TRBJ1-1; the D segment call TRBD1 is taken from the table without a DNA check. TRBV21-1 is a documented pseudogene. The CDR3 spans 12 residues. CDR3 in DNA: TGTGCCAGCAGCTGTTGCAGGACTGAAGCTTTCTTT. Translation: CASSCCRTEAFF.

The J gene is TRBJ1-2, the V gene TRBV7-9, with TRBD1 identical over 7 bases. The CDR3 spans 15 residues. V lost 3 bases and J lost 8; bases outside the gene matches: 12. The germline V gene encodes CDR1 SEHNR and CDR2 FQNEAQ (reference sequence). The CDR3 loop is CASSFSTGRKEGYTF. In nucleotides, the CDR3 is TGTGCCAGCAGCTTCTCGACAGGGAGGAAAGAAGGCTACACCTTC.

CDR3 nucleotides: TGTGCCAGCAGCTTGGGGACAGGATATTCACCCCTCCACTTT. As protein: CASSLGTGYSPLHF. This rearrangement joins TRBV7-9 to TRBJ1-6, with TRBD1 matching over 8 bases. V shed 3 bases and J 8 bases; nucleotides not matched to a gene: 3. This CDR3 spans 14 amino acids. Germline loops: CDR1 SEHNR, CDR2 FQNEAQ (reference sequence).

CDR3 sequence (DNA): TGTGCCAGTGTACTCGGCGGGACCCAGTACTTC. Amino acid sequence: CASVLGGTQYF. The V gene is TRBV6-1, the J gene TRBJ2-5, with unresolved D. The CDR3 has 11 residues. CDR1 is MNHNS and CDR2 is SASEGT in the germline V gene. Trimming shortened V by 9 bases and J by 7 bases, and 12 bases separated the two germline ends.

This clone was detected once. This CDR3 is CASSWTRSTDTQYF. In nucleotides, the CDR3 is TGTGCCAGCAGCTGGACTAGAAGCACAGATACGCAGTATTTT. The rearrangement links TRBV7-2 to TRBJ2-3, with 7 bases fitting TRBD2. Per the germline V gene, CDR1 is SGHTA and CDR2 is FQGNSA. The CDR3 runs to 14 residues. V shed 4 bases, J shed 0 bases, and the junction held 1 base outside the gene matches.

This clone occurred once. The rearrangement links TRBV28 to TRBJ2-7, with 13 positions matching TRBD2. Germline V gene sequence: CDR1 MDHEN, CDR2 SYDVKM. With 5 bases clipped from V and 7 bases from J, the junction kept 5 bases outside the gene matches. The CDR3 loop spans 14 amino acids. CDR3 region: CASSLLAGGREQYF. The CDR3 DNA is TGTGCCAGCAGTCTACTAGCGGGGGGGCGGGAGCAGTACTTC.